This paragraph reports one TCR beta chain. As yet, its antigen is unknown. This sample is drawn from a study of T cell repertoires and Cas9 in healthy adults. On the study more broadly: Multi-effector potency, cytotoxicity and lineage were assessed in SpCas9-reactive CD4 and CD8 T cells. Study-wide results and limits: Reportedly, SpCas9-reactive effector T cell proliferation and function were mitigated by SpCas9-reactive Tregs in vitro.

Sequencing used immunoSEQ multiplex PCR; TCRdb keeps in-frame clones, though not all of them. The profile shows about 15,000 clones, roughly nine tenths of them singletons. Germline CDR1 and CDR2: SGHRS and YFSETQ. This CDR3 is built from 13 residues. Trimming pared 0 bases from V and 5 bases from J, leaving 8 bases between. The sequence was obtained from a human donor in good health. The chain employs TRBV5-1 and TRBJ2-5; no clear D. The sequenced sample consisted of Tregs (CD4+, CD25+, CD127-, CD137-, CD154-) from PBMCs; culture status not recorded. Written as DNA, the CDR3 is TGCGCCAGCAGCTTGGCCTCTGGGGAGACCCAGTACTTC. Protein sequence: CASSLASGETQYF.